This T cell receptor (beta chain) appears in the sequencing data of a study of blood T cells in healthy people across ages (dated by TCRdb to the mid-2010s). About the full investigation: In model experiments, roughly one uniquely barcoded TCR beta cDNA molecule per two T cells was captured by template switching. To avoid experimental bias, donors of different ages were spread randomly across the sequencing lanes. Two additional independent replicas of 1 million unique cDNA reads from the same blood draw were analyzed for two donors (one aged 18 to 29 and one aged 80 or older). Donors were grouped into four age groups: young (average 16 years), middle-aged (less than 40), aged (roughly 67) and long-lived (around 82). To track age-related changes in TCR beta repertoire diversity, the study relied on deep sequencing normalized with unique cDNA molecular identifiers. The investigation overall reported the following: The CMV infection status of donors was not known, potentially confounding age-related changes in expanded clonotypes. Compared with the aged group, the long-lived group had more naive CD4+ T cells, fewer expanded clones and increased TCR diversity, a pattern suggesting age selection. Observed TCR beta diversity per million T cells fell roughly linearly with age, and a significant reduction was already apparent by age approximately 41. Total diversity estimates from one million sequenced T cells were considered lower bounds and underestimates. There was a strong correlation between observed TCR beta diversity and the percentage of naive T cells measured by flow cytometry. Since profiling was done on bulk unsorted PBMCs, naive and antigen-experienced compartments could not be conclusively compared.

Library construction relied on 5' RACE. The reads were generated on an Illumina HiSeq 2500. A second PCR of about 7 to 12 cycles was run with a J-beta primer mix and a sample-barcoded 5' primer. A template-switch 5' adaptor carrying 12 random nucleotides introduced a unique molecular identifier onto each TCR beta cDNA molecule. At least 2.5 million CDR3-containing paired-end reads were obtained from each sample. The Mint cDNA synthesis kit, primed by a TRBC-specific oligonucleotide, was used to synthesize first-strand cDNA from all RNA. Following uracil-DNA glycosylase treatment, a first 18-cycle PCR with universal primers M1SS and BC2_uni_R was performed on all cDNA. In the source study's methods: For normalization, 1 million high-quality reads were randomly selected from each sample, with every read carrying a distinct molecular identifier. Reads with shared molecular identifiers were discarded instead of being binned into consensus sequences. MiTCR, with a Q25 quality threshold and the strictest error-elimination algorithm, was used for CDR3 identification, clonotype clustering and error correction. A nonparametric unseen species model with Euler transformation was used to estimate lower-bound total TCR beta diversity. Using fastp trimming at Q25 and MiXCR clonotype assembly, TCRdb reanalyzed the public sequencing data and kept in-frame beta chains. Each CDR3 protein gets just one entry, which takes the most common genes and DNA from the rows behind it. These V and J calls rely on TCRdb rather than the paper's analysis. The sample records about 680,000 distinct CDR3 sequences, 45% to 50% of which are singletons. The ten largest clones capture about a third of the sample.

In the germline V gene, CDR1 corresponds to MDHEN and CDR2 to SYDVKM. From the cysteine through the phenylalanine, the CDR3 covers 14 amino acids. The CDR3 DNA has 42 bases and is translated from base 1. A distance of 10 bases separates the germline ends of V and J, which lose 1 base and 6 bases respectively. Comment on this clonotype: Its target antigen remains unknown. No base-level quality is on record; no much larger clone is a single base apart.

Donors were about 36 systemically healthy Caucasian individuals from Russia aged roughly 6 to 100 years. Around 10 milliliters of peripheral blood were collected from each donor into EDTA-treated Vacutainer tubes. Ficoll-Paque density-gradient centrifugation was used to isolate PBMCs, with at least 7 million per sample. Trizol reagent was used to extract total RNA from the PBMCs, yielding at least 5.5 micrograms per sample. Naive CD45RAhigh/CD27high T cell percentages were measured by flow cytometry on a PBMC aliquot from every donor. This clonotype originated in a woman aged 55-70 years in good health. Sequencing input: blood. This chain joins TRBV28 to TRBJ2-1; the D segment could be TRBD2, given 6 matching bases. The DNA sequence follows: TGTGCCAGCAGTTTATCCGGGAGCGCCAATGAGCAGTTCTTC. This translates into CASSLSGSANEQFF.